The following is a T cell receptor beta chain sequence with its context. These data are taken from a study of blood T cell repertoires in COVID-19. Study overall: Donors in the United States, Italy and Spain gave samples during acute or convalescent COVID-19. Sources were T cells, B-cell-depleted T cells, or PBMCs; the material itself was cDNA or gDNA.

Generated by immunoSEQ multiplex PCR, the TCRdb table keeps only in-frame clones and is missing some. The table records some 170,000 clones, approximately 88% of them present only once. Germline V gives CDR1 LNHDA, CDR2 SQIVND (reference sequence). The CDR3 is made up of 17 amino acids. Trimming took off 7 bases at V and 2 bases at J, with 21 bases between the two ends. The V gene is TRBV19, the J gene TRBJ1-5, with D hard to call. Sequencing input: peripheral blood. The clonotype originates from a woman between 50 and 59 years old with acute or convalescent COVID-19. CDR3 bases: TGTGCCAGTACCCTAGGTCATCAGAGGCTCGGCAATCAGCCCCAGCATTTT. It yields the protein CASTLGHQRLGNQPQHF.